This is a list of T cell receptor beta chains from one sample in a study of CD8+CD57+ T cells in acquired aplastic anemia. TCRdb reanalysed the reads using MiXCR and keeps one entry per CDR3 protein. Here the sample spans approximately 380,000 distinct CDR3 sequences, under 80% being singletons. Source material: sorted CD4+, CD8+, or CD8+CD57+ T cells (not recorded which) from PBMCs. The receptors stem from a human donor in good health, serving as a control. The CDR3 runs from the conserved cysteine through the conserved F or W. A D gene is named only where the DNA matches it firmly.

d_call j_call v_call cdr3_aa
TRBD1 TRBJ1-1 TRBV5-5 CASSPWDRGLTEAFF
- TRBJ1-6 TRBV6-1 CASGHGSPAPLHF
TRBD2 TRBJ2-7 TRBV4-1 CASSQETAGGYYEQYF
- TRBJ2-5 TRBV5-1 CASSLSDTNYSETQYF
- TRBJ2-1 TRBV29-1 CSVEGAGTYNEQFF
- TRBJ1-2 TRBV2 CASSEEEGANYGYTF
TRBD1 TRBJ2-2 TRBV20-1 CSASHRGLGGTGELFF
- - TRBV9 CASSGGPDYEQFF
- TRBJ1-2 TRBV2 CASNGGGSNYGYTF
TRBD1 TRBJ1-1 TRBV7-3 CASSLEGGQGYTEAFF
TRBD2 TRBJ2-7 TRBV12-3/TRBV12-4 CASRTSQYEQYF
TRBD1 TRBJ2-7 TRBV20-1 CSARRAATGYWEQYF
TRBD1 TRBJ2-5 TRBV20-1 CSARGRQGDKETQYF
- TRBJ2-1 TRBV7-7 CASSDPGRVGNEQFF
TRBD1 - TRBV10-3 CAISEDRGYEQYF
- TRBJ2-5 TRBV6-1 CASGGQGGTQYF
- TRBJ2-7 TRBV7-2 CASSSHGTQDFEQYF
- TRBJ2-3 TRBV2 CASSQGARGGADTQYF
- TRBJ1-4 TRBV9 CASSLRGEGEKLFF
TRBD1 TRBJ1-1 TRBV27 CASSLYDRGVGTEAFF
TRBD1 TRBJ2-5 TRBV6-6 CASRDRVGETQYF
- TRBJ1-1 TRBV10-3 CAISLDSMNTEAFF
TRBD2 TRBJ2-5 TRBV2 CASSRSGAVEKQYF
TRBD2 TRBJ2-1 TRBV20-1 CSARDVAGWGNEQFF
TRBD2 TRBJ2-3 TRBV5-1 CASSPGTSGGLDTQYF
- TRBJ1-5 TRBV3-1 CASSQGRSNQPQHF
- TRBJ1-4 TRBV20-1 CSASGDAKLFF
- TRBJ2-5 TRBV6-5 CASGRPTGSQETQYF
TRBD1 TRBJ2-7 TRBV28 CASSPDRGRGGEQYF
TRBD1 TRBJ2-7 TRBV7-9 CASSYGTGPLYEQYF
- TRBJ2-7 TRBV10-3 CAIGPGAGTYEQYF
- TRBJ1-5 TRBV9 CASSMWSGAGGQPQHF
- TRBJ2-3 TRBV20-1 CSAQGFGTRTDTQYF
- TRBJ1-1 TRBV10-3 CATGGGGTEAFF
- TRBJ2-7 TRBV19 CASSPLDGYEQYF
- TRBJ1-4 TRBV14 CASSEGQPYGETLF
- TRBJ1-6 TRBV11-1 CASSTTGAIMSPLHF
- TRBJ2-7 TRBV7-8 CASSAGDLVGDEQYF
- TRBJ2-7 TRBV24-1 CATSSRHVGEQYF
- TRBJ2-7 TRBV5-5 CASSLETGFTYEQYF
- TRBJ1-2 TRBV5-1 CASSNDGGQQYGYTF
TRBD1 TRBJ1-6 TRBV9 CASSVFPDRANSPLHF
- TRBJ2-7 TRBV11-2 CASSLDRGRRPYEQYF
- TRBJ1-2 TRBV10-3 CAISESHLRVYGHTF
- TRBJ1-2 TRBV6-2/TRBV6-3 CASSGGRLDYGYTF
TRBD1 TRBJ1-2 TRBV15 CATSKTGETLGYTF
- TRBJ2-1 TRBV12-3/TRBV12-4 CASSFYICSAPGMAGAANEQFF